Below, one TCR beta chain is given with its context. Its cognate antigen is unknown. This specimen belongs to a study of T cell repertoires in cytomegalovirus infection. Study outcomes and limitations: HLA-C-restricted CMV clonotypes gave the most frequent clonotype in two of eight donors. Carriage of CMV together with the relevant HLA was identifiable through cumulative public TCR beta family frequency.

CDR1 is SGHDT, CDR2 YYEEEE, per germline. After removal of 4 bases from V and 5 bases from J, the junction contained 6 bases not matched to a gene. This CDR3 is built from 15 residues. TCRdb re-called the reads with MiXCR, one entry per CDR3 protein. The sample yields about 130,000 distinct CDR3 sequences, about 24% seen once. The gene calls are TRBV5-6 and TRBJ2-1, with 10 bases that match TRBD1. The TCR comes from a human donor in good health (CMV status not recorded). Some clones in this sample may be carry-over from other donors' samples. The sequencing input was PBMCs, sequenced either directly or after in vitro stimulation (not recorded which). DNA for the CDR3: TGTGCCAGCAGCGTGGACAGGGGGAGAAACAATGAGCAGTTCTTC. It codes for CASSVDRGRNNEQFF.